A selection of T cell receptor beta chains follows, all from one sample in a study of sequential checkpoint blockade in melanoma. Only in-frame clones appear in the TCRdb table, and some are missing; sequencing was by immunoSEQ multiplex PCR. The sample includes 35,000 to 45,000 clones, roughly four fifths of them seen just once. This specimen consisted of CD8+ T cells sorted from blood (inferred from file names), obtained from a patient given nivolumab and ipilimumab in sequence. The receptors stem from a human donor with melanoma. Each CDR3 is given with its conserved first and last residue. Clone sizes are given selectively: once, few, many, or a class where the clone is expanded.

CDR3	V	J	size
CASSQGAPHNEQFF	TRBV19	TRBJ2-1	-
CSVDGLGEGETQYF	TRBV29-1	TRBJ2-5	-
CASSSKGLSGNQPQHF	TRBV27	TRBJ1-5	-
CASKVSRNNEQFF	TRBV27	TRBJ2-1	-
CASSRATGIFGEQYF	TRBV4-1	TRBJ2-5	once
CASSFDFGTPSDIYEQYF	TRBV5-4	TRBJ2-7	-
CASSSGLAGETQYF	TRBV9	TRBJ2-5	-
CASSFLDTFTEAFF	TRBV28	TRBJ1-1	-
CASSLSSGLRGSYNSPLHF	TRBV27	TRBJ1-6	-
CASSPANQVTYEQYF	TRBV7-9	TRBJ2-7	-
CASSLAYRGRAYGYTF	TRBV7-9	TRBJ1-2	few
CAISEFGTSGYNEQFF	TRBV10-3	TRBJ2-1	medium-sized
CASSDGLAGGNEQFF	TRBV6-4	TRBJ2-1	few
CASSLYYETGVGTQYF	TRBV28	TRBJ2-3	-
CASSLPIRGQGNSPEAFF	TRBV5-4	TRBJ1-1	few
CASSTEGSWSSYEQYF	TRBV5-6	TRBJ2-7	-